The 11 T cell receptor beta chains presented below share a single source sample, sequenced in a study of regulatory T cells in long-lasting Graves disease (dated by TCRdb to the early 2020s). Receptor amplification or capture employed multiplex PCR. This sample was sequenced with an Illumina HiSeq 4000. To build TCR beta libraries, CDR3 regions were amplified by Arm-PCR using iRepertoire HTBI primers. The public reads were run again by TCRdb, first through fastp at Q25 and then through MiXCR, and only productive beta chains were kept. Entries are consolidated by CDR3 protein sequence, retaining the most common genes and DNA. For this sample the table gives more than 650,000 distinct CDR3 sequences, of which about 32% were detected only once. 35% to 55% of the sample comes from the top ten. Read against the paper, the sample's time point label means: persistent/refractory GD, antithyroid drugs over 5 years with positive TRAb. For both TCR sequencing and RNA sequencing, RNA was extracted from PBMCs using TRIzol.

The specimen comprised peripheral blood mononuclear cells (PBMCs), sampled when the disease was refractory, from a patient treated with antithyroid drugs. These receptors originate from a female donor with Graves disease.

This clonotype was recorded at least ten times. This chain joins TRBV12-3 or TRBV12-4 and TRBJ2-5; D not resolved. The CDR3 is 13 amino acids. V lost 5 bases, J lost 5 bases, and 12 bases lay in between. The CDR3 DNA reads TGTGCCAGCAGTACCCCCCCAAGTGAGACCCAGTACTTC. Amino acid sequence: CASSTPPSETQYF.

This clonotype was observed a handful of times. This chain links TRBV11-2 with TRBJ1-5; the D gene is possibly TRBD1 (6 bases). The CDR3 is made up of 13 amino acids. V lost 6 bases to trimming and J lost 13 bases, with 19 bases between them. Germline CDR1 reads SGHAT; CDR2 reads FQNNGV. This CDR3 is CASSPDAMGAQHF. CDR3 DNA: TGTGCCAGCAGTCCCGACGCCATGGGGGCTCAGCATTTT.

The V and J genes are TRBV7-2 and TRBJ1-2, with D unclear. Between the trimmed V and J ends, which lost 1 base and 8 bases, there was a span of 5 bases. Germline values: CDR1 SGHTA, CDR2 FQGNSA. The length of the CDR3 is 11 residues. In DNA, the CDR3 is TGTGCCAGCAGCTTAGATTCGGGCTACACCTTC. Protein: CASSLDSGYTF.

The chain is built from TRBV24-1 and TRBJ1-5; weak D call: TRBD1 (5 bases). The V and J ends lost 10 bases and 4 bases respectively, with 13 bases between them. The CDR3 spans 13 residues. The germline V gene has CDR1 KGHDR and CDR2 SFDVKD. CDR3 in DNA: TGTGCCACTCAAGGGACTTTAAATCAGCCCCAGCATTTT. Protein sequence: CATQGTLNQPQHF.

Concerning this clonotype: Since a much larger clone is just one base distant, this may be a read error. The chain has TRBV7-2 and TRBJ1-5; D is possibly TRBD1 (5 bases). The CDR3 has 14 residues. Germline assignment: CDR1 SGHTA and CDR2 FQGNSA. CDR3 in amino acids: CASSKYGTNRPQHF. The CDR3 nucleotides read TGTGCCAGCAGCAAATACGGGACGAATCGGCCCCAGCATTTT.

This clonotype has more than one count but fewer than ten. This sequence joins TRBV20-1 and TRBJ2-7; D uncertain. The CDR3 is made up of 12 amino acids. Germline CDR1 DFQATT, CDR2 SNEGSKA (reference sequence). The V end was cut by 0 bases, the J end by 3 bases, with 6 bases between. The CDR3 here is CSARELIYEQYF. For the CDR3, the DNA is TGCAGTGCTAGAGAGCTCATCTACGAGCAGTACTTC.

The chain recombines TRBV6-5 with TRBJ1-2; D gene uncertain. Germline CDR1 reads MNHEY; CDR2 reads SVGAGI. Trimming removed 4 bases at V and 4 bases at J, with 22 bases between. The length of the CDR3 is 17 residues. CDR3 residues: CASSSSRAATPLYGYTF. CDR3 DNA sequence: TGTGCCAGCAGTTCATCCCGGGCGGCAACCCCACTCTATGGCTACACCTTC.

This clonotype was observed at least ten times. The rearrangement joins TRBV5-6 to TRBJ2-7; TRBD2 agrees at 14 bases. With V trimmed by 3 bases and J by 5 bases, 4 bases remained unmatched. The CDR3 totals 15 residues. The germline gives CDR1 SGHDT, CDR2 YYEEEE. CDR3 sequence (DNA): TGTGCCAGCAGCTCCGGGACTAGCGGGAGAAACGAGCAGTACTTC. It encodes CASSSGTSGRNEQYF.

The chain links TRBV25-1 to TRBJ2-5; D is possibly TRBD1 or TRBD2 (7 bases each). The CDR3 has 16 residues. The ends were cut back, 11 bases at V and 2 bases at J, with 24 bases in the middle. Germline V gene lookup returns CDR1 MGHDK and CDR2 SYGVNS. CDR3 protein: CAANRGARGYQETQYF. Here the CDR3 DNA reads TGTGCCGCGAACCGGGGGGCCAGGGGGTATCAAGAGACCCAGTACTTC.

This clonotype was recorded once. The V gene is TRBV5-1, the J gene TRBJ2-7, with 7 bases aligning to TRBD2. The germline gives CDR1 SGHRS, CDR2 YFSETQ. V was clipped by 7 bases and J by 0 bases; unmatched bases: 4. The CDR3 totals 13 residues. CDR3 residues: CASARDYSYEQYF. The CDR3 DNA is TGCGCCAGCGCCCGGGACTACTCCTACGAGCAGTACTTC.

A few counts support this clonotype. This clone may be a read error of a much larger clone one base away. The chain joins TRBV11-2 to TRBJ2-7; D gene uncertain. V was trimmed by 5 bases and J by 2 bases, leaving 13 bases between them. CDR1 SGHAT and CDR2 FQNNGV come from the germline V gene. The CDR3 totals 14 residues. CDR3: CASSPGTSPYEQYF. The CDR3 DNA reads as TGTGCCAGCAGCCCCGGCACGAGCCCCTACGAGCAGTACTTC. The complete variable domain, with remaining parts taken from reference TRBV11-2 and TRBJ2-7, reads EAGVAQSPRYKIIEKRQSVAFWCNPISGHATLYWYQQILGQGPKLLIQFQNNGVVDDSQLPKDRFSAERLKGVDSTLKIQPAKLEDSAVYLCASSPGTSPYEQYFGPGTRLTVT.